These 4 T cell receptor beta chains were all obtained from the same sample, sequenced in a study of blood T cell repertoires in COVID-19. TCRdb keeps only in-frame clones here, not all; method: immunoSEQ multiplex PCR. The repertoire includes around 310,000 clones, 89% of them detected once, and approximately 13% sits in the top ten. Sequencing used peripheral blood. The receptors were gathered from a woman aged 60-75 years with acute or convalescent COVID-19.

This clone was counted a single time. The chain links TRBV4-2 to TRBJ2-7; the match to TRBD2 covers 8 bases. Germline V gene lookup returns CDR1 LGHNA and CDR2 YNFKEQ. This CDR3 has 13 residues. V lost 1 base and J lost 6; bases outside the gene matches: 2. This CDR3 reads CASSQVTSGEQYF. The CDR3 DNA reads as TGTGCCAGCAGCCAAGTTACTAGCGGCGAGCAGTACTTC.

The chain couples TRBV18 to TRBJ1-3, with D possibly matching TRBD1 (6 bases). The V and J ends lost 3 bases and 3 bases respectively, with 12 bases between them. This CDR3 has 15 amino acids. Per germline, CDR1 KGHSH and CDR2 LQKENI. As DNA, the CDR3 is TGTGCCAGCTCACCGGACAGTACCTATGGAAACACCATATATTTT. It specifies CASSPDSTYGNTIYF. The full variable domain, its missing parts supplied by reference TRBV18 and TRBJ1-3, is NAGVMQNPRHLVRRRGQEARLRCSPMKGHSHVYWYRQLPEEGLKFMVYLQKENIIDESGMPKERFSAEFPKEGPSILRIQQVVRGDSAAYFCASSPDSTYGNTIYFGEGSWLTVV.

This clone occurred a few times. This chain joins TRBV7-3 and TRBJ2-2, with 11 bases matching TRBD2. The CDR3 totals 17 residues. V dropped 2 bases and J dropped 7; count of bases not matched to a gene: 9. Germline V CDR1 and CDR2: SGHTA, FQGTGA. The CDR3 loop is CASSLGSTSGGRGELFF. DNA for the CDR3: TGTGCCAGCAGCTTAGGGTCCACTAGCGGGGGTCGCGGGGAGCTGTTTTTT.

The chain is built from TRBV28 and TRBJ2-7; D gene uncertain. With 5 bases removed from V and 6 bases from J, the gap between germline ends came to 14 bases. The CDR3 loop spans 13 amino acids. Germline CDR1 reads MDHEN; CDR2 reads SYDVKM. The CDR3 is CASSLHAPSEQYF. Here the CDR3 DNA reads TGTGCCAGCAGTCTACACGCTCCTAGCGAGCAGTACTTC. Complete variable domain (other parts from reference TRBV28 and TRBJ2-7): DVKVTQSSRYLVKRTGEKVFLECVQDMDHENMFWYRQDPGLGLRLIYFSYDVKMKEKGDIPEGYSVSREKKERFSLILESASTNQTSMYLCASSLHAPSEQYFGPGTRLTVT.